The clone carrying this T cell receptor (beta chain) appeared a single time. The antigen is undetermined. Relative to the germline gene, one junction end is altered; a read error may explain this. Other DNA sequences of this sample code for an identical CDR3. Germline V gene lookup returns CDR1 MNHEY and CDR2 SMNVEV (reference sequence). The CDR3 consists of 13 residues. The data were obtained in a study of cytomegalovirus exposure and HLA in healthy donors. Study background: The same platform was used for the 90 to 150 validation repertoires as for the approximately 720 first-cohort repertoires, as reported in a later analysis.

Using immunoSEQ multiplex PCR, the repertoire was profiled, and TCRdb retains in-frame clones only, with some absent. The sample carries around 150,000 clones, about 88% recorded once. Study findings and constraints: Some public TCRs appeared in many individuals, while most sequences were rare. According to a subsequent analysis, TCR clusters identified in the first cohort showed a tendency to co-occur across the 120 or so validation repertoires. Overall, around 150 TCR beta chains were annotated as cytomegalovirus-associated.

Sequencing was done on a sample of PBMCs. The origin of this receptor is a young man in good health and CMV-seronegative. The chain uses TRBV27 and TRBJ1-6; D uncertain. CDR3 in amino acids: CASSARDYSPLHF. The CDR3 nucleotides read TGTGCTAGCAGTGCCCGCGACTATTCACCCCTCCACTTT.